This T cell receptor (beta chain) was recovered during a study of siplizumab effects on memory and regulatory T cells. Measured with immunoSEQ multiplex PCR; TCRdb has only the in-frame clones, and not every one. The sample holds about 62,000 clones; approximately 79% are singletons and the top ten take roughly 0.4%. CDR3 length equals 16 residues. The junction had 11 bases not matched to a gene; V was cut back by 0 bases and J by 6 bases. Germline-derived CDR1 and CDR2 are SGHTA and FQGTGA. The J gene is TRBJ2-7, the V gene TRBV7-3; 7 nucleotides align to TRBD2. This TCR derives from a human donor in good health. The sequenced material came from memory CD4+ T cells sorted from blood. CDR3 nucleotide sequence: TGTGCCAGCAGCTTAACCCCATTGGGCTCGGGAGGCGAGCAGTACTTC. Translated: CASSLTPLGSGGEQYF.